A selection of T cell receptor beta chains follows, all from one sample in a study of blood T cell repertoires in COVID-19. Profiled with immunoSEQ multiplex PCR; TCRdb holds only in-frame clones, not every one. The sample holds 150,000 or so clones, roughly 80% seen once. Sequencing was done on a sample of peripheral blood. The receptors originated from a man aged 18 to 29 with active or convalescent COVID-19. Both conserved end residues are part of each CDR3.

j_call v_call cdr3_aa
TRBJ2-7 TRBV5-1 CASSLIPGGSYEQYF
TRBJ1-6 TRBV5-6 CASSLDRGYNSPLHF
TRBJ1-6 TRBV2 CASSDIFLRRNSPLHF
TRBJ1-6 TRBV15 CATTGTQINSPLHF
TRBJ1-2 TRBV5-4 CASSPDTLNYGYTF
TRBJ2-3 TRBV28 CASLQGTPTDTQYF
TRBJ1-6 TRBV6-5 CASSFAPQSPLHF
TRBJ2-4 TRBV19 CATRDRIENIQYF
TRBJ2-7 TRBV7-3 CASSLRMSGRNEQYF
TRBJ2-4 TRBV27 CASRGSLAKNIQYF
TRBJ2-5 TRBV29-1 CSVEPPEAQETQYF
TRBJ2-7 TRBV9 CASSVVGSGRTNRRFYEQYF
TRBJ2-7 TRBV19 CASSIEAGAYEQYF
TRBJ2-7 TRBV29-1 CSVVTHIYEQYF
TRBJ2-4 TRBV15 CATSNPQLAGLAKNIQYF